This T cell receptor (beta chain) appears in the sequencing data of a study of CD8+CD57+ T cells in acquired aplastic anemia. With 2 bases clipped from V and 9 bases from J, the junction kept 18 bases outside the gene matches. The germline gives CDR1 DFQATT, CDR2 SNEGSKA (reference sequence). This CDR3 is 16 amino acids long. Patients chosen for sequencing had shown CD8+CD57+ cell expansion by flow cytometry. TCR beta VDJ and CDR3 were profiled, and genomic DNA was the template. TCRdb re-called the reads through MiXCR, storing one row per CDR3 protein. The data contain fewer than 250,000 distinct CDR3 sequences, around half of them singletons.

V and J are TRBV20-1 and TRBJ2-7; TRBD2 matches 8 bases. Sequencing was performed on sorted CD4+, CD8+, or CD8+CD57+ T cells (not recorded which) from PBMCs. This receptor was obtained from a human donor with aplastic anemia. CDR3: CSARPQSGRLVDGQYF. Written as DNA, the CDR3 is TGCAGTGCTAGACCACAAAGCGGGAGACTTGTAGACGGGCAGTACTTC.